These 13 T cell receptor beta chains came from one sample sequenced in a study of T cells in Graves' hyperthyroidism and ophthalmopathy. RNA transcripts yielded amplified TCR beta CDR3 regions. Initially, a first-round RT-PCR of the TCR CDR3 employed the HTBI primer set. In TCRdb, the multiplex PCR reads were re-called with MiXCR into one record per CDR3 protein. The sample lists 340,000 or so distinct CDR3 sequences; around a fifth were seen once. Sequenced sample: blood. The receptor set was obtained from a woman aged 45-60 years with Graves' hyperthyroidism.

This clonotype was found many times. The V gene is TRBV11-2, the J gene TRBJ2-1, with D hard to call. The CDR3 sequence is 14 residues long. The ends were cut back, 5 bases at V and 10 bases at J, with 18 bases in the middle. Germline loops: CDR1 SGHAT, CDR2 FQNNGV. The CDR3 nucleotides are TGTGCCAGCAGCCCATCGACGCAAACAAGCGAGCAGTTCTTC. This encodes CASSPSTQTSEQFF.

This clonotype was recorded many times. CDR3 residues: CASSSGLLYEQYF. The CDR3, as DNA: TGTGCCAGCAGTTCGGGACTCCTCTACGAGCAGTACTTC. This chain joins TRBV7-8 and TRBJ2-7, with a weak D call TRBD2 (6 bases). Per the germline V gene, CDR1 is SGHVS and CDR2 is FQNEAQ. This CDR3 has 13 amino acids. Deletions cut 6 bases from V and 3 bases from J, with 12 bases between.

This clonotype was seen more than once but under ten times. The germline gene is not matched at one end of the junction; a read error may be the cause. The chain has TRBV10-3 and TRBJ1-1; no firm D call. The CDR3 consists of 13 residues. Germline CDR1 ENHRY, CDR2 SYGVKD. The CDR3 loop is CAISDRGYTGAFF. The CDR3, as DNA: TGTGCCATCAGTGATAGAGGGTACACTGGAGCTTTCTTT.

This clonotype was seen repeatedly, ten times or more. V is TRBV20-1 and J is TRBJ2-1; either TRBD1 or TRBD2 may fit D (6 bases each). Trimming cost V 6 bases and J 6 bases, with 18 bases left between them. This CDR3 has 14 amino acids. The germline V gene has CDR1 DFQATT and CDR2 SNEGSKA (reference sequence). The CDR3 DNA reads TGCAGTGCACCCCCCGGGGGCGCCGCCAATGAGCAGTTCTTC. It translates to CSAPPGGAANEQFF.

This rearrangement joins TRBV28 to TRBJ1-4, with a weak D call TRBD1 (6 bases). With 6 bases removed from V and 6 bases from J, the gap between germline ends came to 11 bases. The germline CDR1 and CDR2 sequences are MDHEN and SYDVKM. The CDR3 is 13 residues long. The CDR3 nucleotides read TGTGCCAGCAGCCCCAACAGGGATGAAAAACTGTTTTTT. Its translation is CASSPNRDEKLFF.

The chain uses TRBV2 and TRBJ2-1; TRBD2 matches 12 bases. CDR1 is SNHLY and CDR2 is FYNNEI in the germline V gene. The CDR3 sequence is 15 residues long. Unmatched junction bases numbered 6, after V lost 6 bases and J lost 6 bases. The CDR3 is CASSPPSGGANEQFF. CDR3 nucleotide sequence: TGTGCCAGCAGCCCTCCTAGCGGGGGGGCCAATGAGCAGTTCTTC.

This clonotype was counted a few times. The chain uses TRBV19 and TRBJ1-5; possible D gene TRBD1, 5 bases. CDR3 size: 15 residues. Germline CDR1 LNHDA, CDR2 SQIVND (reference sequence). Trimming pared 7 bases from V and 1 base from J, leaving 14 bases between. The DNA of the CDR3 is TGTGCCAGTACCGTGGGGCGAATCAGCAATCAGCCCCAGCATTTT. Amino acids: CASTVGRISNQPQHF.

This clonotype came up a few times. A single base separates this from a much larger clone, so it may be a read error. The genes are TRBV4-1 and TRBJ2-5; D is ambiguous. The germline CDR1 and CDR2 sequences are MGHRA and YSYEKL. With 4 bases removed from V and 7 bases from J, the gap between germline ends came to 13 bases. The CDR3 loop spans 13 amino acids. The CDR3 nucleotides read TGCGCCAGCAGCCCTGAAGGCCCTGGGACCCAGTACTTC. It yields the protein CASSPEGPGTQYF.

As for this clonotype: An end of the junction differs from the germline gene, which may be a read error. The chain couples TRBV2 to TRBJ1-2; 7 bases fit TRBD1. This CDR3 comprises 12 residues. Germline CDR1 SNHLY, CDR2 FYNNEI. The CDR3 coding sequence is TGTGTCAGCAGTGGGACAGCATATGGCTACACCTTC. The encoded protein is CVSSGTAYGYTF.

This clonotype has a count of ten or more. The rearrangement joins TRBV7-9 to TRBJ1-1, with D hard to call. There are 15 residues in the CDR3. Trimming pared 6 bases from V and 1 base from J, leaving 15 bases between. From germline, CDR1 is SEHNR and CDR2 FQNEAQ (reference sequence). The chain's CDR3 is CASSLRLGGNTEAFF. CDR3 DNA sequence: TGTGCCAGCAGTCTTCGCTTGGGAGGGAACACTGAAGCTTTCTTT.

The chain employs TRBV20-1 and TRBJ1-6, with TRBD1 matching over 7 bases. This CDR3 has 14 amino acids. Trimming removed 5 bases from V and 7 bases from J; junction bases left unmatched: 8. Per germline, CDR1 DFQATT and CDR2 SNEGSKA (reference sequence). CDR3 amino acids: CSAWTGDQNSPLHF. The CDR3 nucleotides are TGCAGTGCTTGGACAGGCGACCAAAATTCACCCCTCCACTTT.

There are many counts of this clonotype. The chain uses TRBV7-9 and TRBJ1-4, with TRBD1 matching over 8 bases. Trimming at V came to 5 bases and at J to 3 bases, leaving 2 bases not matched to a gene. The germline V gene encodes CDR1 SEHNR and CDR2 FQNEAQ (reference sequence). The CDR3 extends over 14 amino acids. The CDR3 loop reads CASSPGGSNEKLFF. The CDR3 bases are TGTGCCAGCAGCCCAGGGGGCTCTAATGAAAAACTGTTTTTT.

This clonotype was detected only a few times. V is TRBV11-3 and J is TRBJ2-1; the D gene is possibly TRBD2 (6 bases). The V end lost 1 base, the J end lost 5 bases, and 15 bases lay between the germline ends. CDR1 and CDR2 from the germline V gene are SGHNT and YENEEA. The CDR3 length is 16 residues. CDR3 region: CASSLVFGGVNNEQFF. Here the CDR3 DNA reads TGTGCCAGCAGCTTAGTTTTTGGCGGGGTGAACAATGAGCAGTTCTTC.